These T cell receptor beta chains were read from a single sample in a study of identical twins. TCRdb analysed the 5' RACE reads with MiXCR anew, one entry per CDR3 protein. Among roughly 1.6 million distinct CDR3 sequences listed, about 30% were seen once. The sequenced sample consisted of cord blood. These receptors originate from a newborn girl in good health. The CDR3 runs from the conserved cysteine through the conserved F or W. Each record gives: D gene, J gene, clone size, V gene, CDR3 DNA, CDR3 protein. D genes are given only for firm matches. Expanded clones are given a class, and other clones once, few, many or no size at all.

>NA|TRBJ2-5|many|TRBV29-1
TGCAGCGTTGATATCAGGTCACCAAAAGAGACCCAGTACTTC
CSVDIRSPKETQYF
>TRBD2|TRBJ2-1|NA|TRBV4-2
TGTGCCAGCAGCTTCAGACTAGCGGATTACAACAATGAGCAGTTCTTC
CASSFRLADYNNEQFF
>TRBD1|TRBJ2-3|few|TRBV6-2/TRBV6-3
TGTGCCAGCAGTTACAAGGACAGGGGCACAGATACGCAGTATTTT
CASSYKDRGTDTQYF
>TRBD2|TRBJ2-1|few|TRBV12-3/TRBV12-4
TGTGCCAGCAGAGAATCAGCGGGGGCGATTTACAATGAGCAGTTCTTC
CASRESAGAIYNEQFF
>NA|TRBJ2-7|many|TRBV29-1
TGCAGCGTTGAAGAGACAGGAGAATACGAGCAGTACTTC
CSVEETGEYEQYF
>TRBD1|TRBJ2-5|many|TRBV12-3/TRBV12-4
TGTGCCAGCAAGGGACAGCTCCAAGAGACCCAGTACTTC
CASKGQLQETQYF
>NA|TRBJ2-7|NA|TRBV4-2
TGTGGCAGCAGCCAAAAAAAAGGGGCCTACGAGCAGTACTTC
CGSSQKKGAYEQYF
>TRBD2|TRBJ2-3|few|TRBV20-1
TGCAGTGCTAGTGGGGGACTAGGGGGAGTCGTCGGCACAGATACGCAGTATTTT
CSASGGLGGVVGTDTQYF
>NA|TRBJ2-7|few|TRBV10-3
TGTGCCATTGGTCGTAACGGGTTCTACGAGCAGTACTTC
CAIGRNGFYEQYF
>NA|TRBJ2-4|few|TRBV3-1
TGTGCCAGCAGCCAGTGGGAAGCCAAAAACATTCAGTACTTC
CASSQWEAKNIQYF
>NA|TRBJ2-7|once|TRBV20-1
TGCAGTGCTAGAAAAGGGGGCGAGCAGTACTTC
CSARKGGEQYF
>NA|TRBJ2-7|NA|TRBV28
TGTGCCAGCCGGATTCAGGGTTCCGAGCAGTACTTC
CASRIQGSEQYF
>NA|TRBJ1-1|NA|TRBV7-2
TGTGCCAGCAACACGAACGGGGGCCTTAATGCTGAAGCTTTCTTT
CASNTNGGLNAEAFF
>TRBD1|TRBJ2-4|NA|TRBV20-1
TGCAGTGCCTGGGACAGCCGAAAAAACATTCAGTACTTC
CSAWDSRKNIQYF
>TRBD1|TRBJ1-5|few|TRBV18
TGTGCCAGCTCAAAGGGACAGCCCAATCAGCCCCAGCATTTT
CASSKGQPNQPQHF
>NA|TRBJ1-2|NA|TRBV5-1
TGCGCCAGCACCCGGACATATACTAACTATGGCTACACCTTC
CASTRTYTNYGYTF
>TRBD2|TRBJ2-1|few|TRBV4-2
TGTGCCAGCAGCACCCGACTAGCGGGGGCCCGACTCCATGAGCAGTTCTTC
CASSTRLAGARLHEQFF
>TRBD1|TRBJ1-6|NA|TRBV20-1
TGCAGTGCTAGAGTCTTAGGGACAGCTGAGAATTCACCCCTCCACTTT
CSARVLGTAENSPLHF
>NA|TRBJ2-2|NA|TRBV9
TGTTCCAGCAGCGTAGACCCCACAGGGAACACCGGGGAGCTGTTTTTT
CSSSVDPTGNTGELFF
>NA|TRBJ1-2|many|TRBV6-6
TGTGCCAGCAGGATATTGGACAGCCTCTATGGCTACACCTTC
CASRILDSLYGYTF
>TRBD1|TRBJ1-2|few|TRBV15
TGTGCCACCAGCAGAAGACAGGGAGGGCATGGCTACACCTTC
CATSRRQGGHGYTF
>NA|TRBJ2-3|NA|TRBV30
TGTGCCTGGAATCTGGGAGGTGGCAAGTATTTT
CAWNLGGGKYF
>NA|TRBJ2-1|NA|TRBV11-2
TGTGCCGGCAGCTCAGGATGGATCTACAATGAGCAGTTCTTC
CAGSSGWIYNEQFF
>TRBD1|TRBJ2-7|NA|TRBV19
TGTGCCAGTACCTTGACAGGGACGGAAGAGCAGTACTTC
CASTLTGTEEQYF
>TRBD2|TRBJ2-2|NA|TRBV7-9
TGTGCCGAGGAAACTAGCGGGAGCACCGGGGAGCTGTTTTTT
CAEETSGSTGELFF
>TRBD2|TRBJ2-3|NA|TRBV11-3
TGTGCCAGCAGCCTCGGACTAGCGGGCCTACGCACAGATACGCAGTATTTT
CASSLGLAGLRTDTQYF
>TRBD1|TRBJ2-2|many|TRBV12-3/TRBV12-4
TGTGCCAGCAGCTTAGGCACAGGGGGCACCGGGGAGCTGTTTTTT
CASSLGTGGTGELFF
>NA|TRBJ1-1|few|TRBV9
TGTGCCAGCAGCTCCAGGGCCCTGAACACTGAAGCTTTCTTT
CASSSRALNTEAFF
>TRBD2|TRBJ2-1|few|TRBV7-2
TGTGCCAGCAGCTCCCCGGGGACTAGCGGGAGAGTTGAGCAGTTCTTC
CASSSPGTSGRVEQFF
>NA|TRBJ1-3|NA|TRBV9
TGTGCCAGCAGCCGGACAATTGTCAGCGATCCACCTCTAGCTGGAAACACCATATATTTT
CASSRTIVSDPPLAGNTIYF
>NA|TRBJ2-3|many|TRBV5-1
TGCGCCAGCAGCCTGCCAAAATCTAGCACAGATACGCAGTATTTT
CASSLPKSSTDTQYF
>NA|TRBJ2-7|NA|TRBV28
TGTGCCAGCAGTTGGGGCTGGTCCTACGAGCAGTACTTC
CASSWGWSYEQYF
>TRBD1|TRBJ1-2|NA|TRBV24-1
TGTGCCACCAGTGATTCCCGTTGGGACAGCCCTAACTATGGCTACACCTTC
CATSDSRWDSPNYGYTF
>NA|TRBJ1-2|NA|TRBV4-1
TGCGCCAGCAGCCAAGAGCCCCTCCGGGAGAACTATGGCTACACCTTC
CASSQEPLRENYGYTF
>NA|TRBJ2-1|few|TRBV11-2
TGTGCCAGCAGCTTAGAGTTGTCCCTCAATGAGCAGTTCTTC
CASSLELSLNEQFF
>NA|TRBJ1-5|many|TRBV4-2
TGTGCCAGCAGCCAACAGGGTCAGCCCCAGCATTTT
CASSQQGQPQHF
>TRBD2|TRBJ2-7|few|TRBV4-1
TGCGCCAGCAGCCAAGATTTGGGGCTAGCGGGAGTCGAGCAGTACTTC
CASSQDLGLAGVEQYF
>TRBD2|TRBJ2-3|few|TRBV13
TGTGCCAGCAGCTTACTTACTAGCGGGAGGGCCTTAGGGGATACGCAGTATTTT
CASSLLTSGRALGDTQYF
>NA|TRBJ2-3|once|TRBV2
TGTGCCAGCAAACCCCACGGGGAGCCCTGGGGCACAGATACGCAGTATTTT
CASKPHGEPWGTDTQYF
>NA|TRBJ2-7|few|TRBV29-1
TGCAGCGTGGAAGCCAGGCTGGGGGGCGAGCAGTACTTC
CSVEARLGGEQYF
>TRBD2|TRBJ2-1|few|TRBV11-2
TGTGCCAGCAGCTTTCGGACTAGCGGGGTTATCAATGAGCAGTTCTTC
CASSFRTSGVINEQFF
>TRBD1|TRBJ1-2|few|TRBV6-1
TGTGCCAGCAGATACTACAGGGGGCGCATCTATGGCTACACCTTC
CASRYYRGRIYGYTF